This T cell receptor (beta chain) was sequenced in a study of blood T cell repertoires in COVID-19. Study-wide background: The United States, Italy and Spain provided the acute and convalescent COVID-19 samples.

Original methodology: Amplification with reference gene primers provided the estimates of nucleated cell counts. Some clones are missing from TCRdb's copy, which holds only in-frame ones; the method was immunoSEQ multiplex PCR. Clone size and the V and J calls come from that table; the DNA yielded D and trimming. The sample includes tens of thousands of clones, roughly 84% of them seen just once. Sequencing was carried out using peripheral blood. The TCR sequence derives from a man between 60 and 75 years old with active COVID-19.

The DNA of the CDR3 is TGCGCCAGCAGCTTGGAAGGTAGCTTTTCCTACAATGAGCAGTTCTTC. Protein sequence: CASSLEGSFSYNEQFF. V is TRBV5-1 and J is TRBJ2-1; D is undetermined. CDR1 is SGHRS and CDR2 is YFSETQ in the germline V gene. The CDR3 has 16 residues. V lost 0 bases and J 1 base, leaving 11 bases between the germline ends. The whole variable domain, remainder taken from reference TRBV5-1 and TRBJ2-1, is KAGVTQTPRYLIKTRGQQVTLSCSPISGHRSVSWYQQTPGQGLQFLFEYFSETQRNKGNFPGRFSGRQFSNSRSEMNVSTLELGDSALYLCASSLEGSFSYNEQFFGPGTRLTVL.